Below are 2 T cell receptor beta chains sequenced from a single sample in a study of blood T cell repertoires in COVID-19. Repertoires were generated with immunoSEQ multiplex PCR, while TCRdb's copy carries only in-frame clones and drops some. The table includes 210,000 or so clones, 86% detected once. Sequencing input: PBMCs or T cells enriched from blood (not recorded which). These receptors were obtained from a woman in her forties or fifties in a cohort exposed to, infected with or recovered from COVID-19 (not recorded which).

The V gene is TRBV10-2, the J gene TRBJ2-5; 7 bases match TRBD2. Germline CDR1 WSHSY, CDR2 SAAADI. V trimming: 4 bases; J trimming: 4 bases; junction bases outside the gene matches: 9. This CDR3 region has 15 residues. CDR3 sequence (DNA): TGCGCCAGCAGTGCCTTACGGGGGGAGGGAGAGACCCAGTACTTC. This translates into CASSALRGEGETQYF.

This chain joins TRBV28 and TRBJ1-1; D ambiguous. Germline values: CDR1 MDHEN, CDR2 SYDVKM. Trimming pared 3 bases from V and 6 bases from J, leaving 11 bases between. The CDR3 covers 13 residues. CDR3 in DNA: TGTGCCAGCAGTTTGGCCCGGAGCCCTGAAGCTTTCTTT. It specifies CASSLARSPEAFF.